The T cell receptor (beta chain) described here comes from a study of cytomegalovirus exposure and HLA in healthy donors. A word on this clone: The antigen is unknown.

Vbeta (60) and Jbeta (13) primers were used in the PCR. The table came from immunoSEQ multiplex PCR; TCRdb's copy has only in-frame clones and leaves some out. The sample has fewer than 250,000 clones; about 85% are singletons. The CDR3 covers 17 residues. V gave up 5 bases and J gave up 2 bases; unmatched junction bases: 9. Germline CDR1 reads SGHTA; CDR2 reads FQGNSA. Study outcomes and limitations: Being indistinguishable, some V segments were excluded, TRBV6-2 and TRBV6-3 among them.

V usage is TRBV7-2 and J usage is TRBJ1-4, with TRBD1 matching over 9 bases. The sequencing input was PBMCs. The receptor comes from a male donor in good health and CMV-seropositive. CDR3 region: CASSRLRGQGTNEKLFF. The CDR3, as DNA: TGTGCCAGCAGCAGACTACGGGGACAGGGTACTAATGAAAAACTGTTTTTT.